This passage covers 10 T cell receptor beta chains from one sample sequenced in a study of OX40 agonist ivuxolimab in advanced cancers. Clones were sequenced by immunoSEQ multiplex PCR, and TCRdb holds only the in-frame ones, with some missing. This sample has tens of thousands of clones, with roughly 89% found just once. This material consisted of CD4+ or CD8+ T cells sorted from blood, taken in a trial of the OX40 agonist ivuxolimab. The receptors shown here come from an adult with an advanced solid tumor such as melanoma, head and neck, liver or kidney cancer.

This chain connects TRBV30 to TRBJ2-1; D call uncertain. Trimming removed 4 bases at V and 5 bases at J, with 15 bases between. The length of the CDR3 is 14 residues. The germline V gene encodes CDR1 GTSNPN and CDR2 SVGIG (reference sequence). The CDR3 DNA follows: TGTGCCTGGAACGGCGGTACAGAGAACAATGAGCAGTTCTTC. It is translated as CAWNGGTENNEQFF. Together with reference TRBV30 and TRBJ2-1, the CDR3 gives the full variable domain: SQTIHQWPATLVQPVGSPLSLECTVEGTSNPNLYWYRQAAGRGLQLLFYSVGIGQISSEVPQNLSASRPQDRQFILSSKKLLLSDSGFYLCAWNGGTENNEQFFGPGTRLTVL.

The chain carries TRBV2 and TRBJ2-3; 8 positions match TRBD2. Germline V lookup: CDR1 SNHLY, CDR2 FYNNEI. This CDR3 comprises 17 residues. Trimming took 4 bases from V and 2 from J; bases not matched to a gene: 11. The DNA for the CDR3 is TGTGCCAGCAGTGTAGGGGGGGCTAGCGGGCACACAGATACGCAGTATTTT. Translating gives CASSVGGASGHTDTQYF.

The genes are TRBV19 and TRBJ1-2, with 9 bases fitting TRBD1. The CDR3 is 14 amino acids. J gave up 3 bases and V 7 bases, and 6 bases lay outside the gene matches. Per the germline V gene, CDR1 is LNHDA and CDR2 is SQIVND (reference sequence). CDR3 coding DNA: TGTGCCAGTAAAGGGACAGGGCGGTACTATGGCTACACCTTC. Amino acid sequence: CASKGTGRYYGYTF.

The chain recombines TRBV4-1 with TRBJ2-2, with 7 bases lining up with TRBD2. The CDR3 sequence is 16 residues long. Germline-derived CDR1 and CDR2 are MGHRA and YSYEKL. Unmatched junction bases numbered 7, after V lost 1 base and J lost 5 bases. The CDR3 nucleotides are TGCGCCAGCAGCCAAGTAATAGCGGGTGAGACCGGGGAGCTGTTTTTT. This encodes CASSQVIAGETGELFF.

The chain carries TRBV30 and TRBJ1-2; a weak D match, TRBD1 (5 bases). The germline V gene encodes CDR1 GTSNPN and CDR2 SVGIG (reference sequence). The CDR3 consists of 12 residues. The V end lost 5 bases, the J end lost 8 bases, and 15 bases lay between the germline ends. The chain's CDR3 is CAWSLTVGGYTF. Written as DNA, the CDR3 is TGTGCCTGGTCGCTGACAGTTGGGGGCTACACCTTC.

V usage is TRBV6-5 and J usage is TRBJ2-5; 9 bases align to TRBD1. The length of the CDR3 is 15 residues. V dropped 6 bases and J dropped 5; count of bases not matched to a gene: 10. Germline CDR1 reads MNHEY; CDR2 reads SVGAGI. CDR3 nucleotide sequence: TGTGCCAGCAGCCAGCCGGGACAGGGTCTCGAGACCCAGTACTTC. This gives the protein CASSQPGQGLETQYF.

The CDR3 sequence is CASSQRGTSGGASSSYNEQFF. The CDR3 region has the DNA TGTGCCAGCAGCCAACGTGGCACTAGCGGGGGGGCATCGAGCTCCTACAATGAGCAGTTCTTC. The chain links TRBV4-2 to TRBJ2-1; 13 bases match TRBD2. This CDR3 spans 21 amino acids. The germline gives CDR1 LGHNA, CDR2 YNFKEQ. Trimming at V came to 2 bases and at J to 0 bases, leaving 13 bases not matched to a gene.

This chain uses TRBV6-4 with TRBJ1-6; 8 bases are shared with TRBD1. Germline trimming cut 3 bases from V and 7 bases from J; bases unmatched to any gene: 5. The germline V gene has CDR1 MRHNA and CDR2 SNTAGT. CDR3 length: 15 amino acids. CDR3 sequence: CASSERTGHNSPLHF. Written as DNA, the CDR3 is TGTGCCAGCAGTGAAAGGACAGGGCACAATTCACCCCTCCACTTT.

The chain has TRBV6-1 and TRBJ2-7; possible D gene TRBD2, 6 bases. The CDR3 has 16 residues. Between the trimmed V and J ends, which lost 0 bases and 0 bases, there was a span of 12 bases. Germline CDR1 is MNHNS and CDR2 is SASEGT. The CDR3 region is CASSEALGDSSYEQYF. The CDR3 nucleotides read TGTGCCAGCAGTGAAGCGCTGGGGGACTCCTCCTACGAGCAGTACTTC.

J is TRBJ2-7 and V is TRBV2; the D gene is possibly TRBD1 (5 bases). The CDR3 is made up of 14 amino acids. CDR1 and CDR2 from the germline V gene are SNHLY and FYNNEI. V lost 6 bases, J lost 0 bases, and 12 bases lay in between. The CDR3 DNA is TGTGCCAGCAGGCAGGGTTCGGCCTCCTACGAGCAGTACTTC. Its protein is CASRQGSASYEQYF.